The 6 T cell receptor beta chains in this list originate from one sample, sequenced in a study of OX40 agonist ivuxolimab in advanced cancers. Only in-frame clones appear in the TCRdb table, and some are missing; sequencing was by immunoSEQ multiplex PCR. The profile shows about 62,000 clones, 91% of them singletons. This specimen was CD4+ or CD8+ T cells sorted from blood, taken in a trial of the OX40 agonist ivuxolimab. All receptors come from an adult with an advanced solid tumor such as melanoma, head and neck, liver or kidney cancer.

The rearrangement uses TRBV6-5 and TRBJ1-2; possibly TRBD1 for D (6 bases). The CDR3 extends over 15 amino acids. Germline V gene data show CDR1 as MNHEY and CDR2 as SVGAGI. V shed 0 bases and J shed 3 bases, with 11 bases lying between them. CDR3: CASSYSRGADYGYTF. DNA of the CDR3: TGTGCCAGCAGTTACTCACGGGGGGCCGACTATGGCTACACCTTC.

CDR3 nucleotides: TGTGCCAGCAGCGTATTACAGGGTACTGAAGCTTTCTTT. Protein sequence: CASSVLQGTEAFF. The chain has TRBV6-1 and TRBJ1-1; perhaps TRBD1 as D (6 bases). The V end lost 6 bases, the J end lost 5 bases, and 13 bases lay between the germline ends. Germline CDR1 is MNHNS and CDR2 is SASEGT. CDR3 size: 13 residues.

This sequence joins TRBV6-5 and TRBJ1-2, with D possibly TRBD1 on 6 matching bases. V was cut by 6 bases and J by 5 bases, with 16 bases left in between. There are 14 residues in the CDR3. CDR1 and CDR2 from the germline V gene are MNHEY and SVGAGI. Here the CDR3 reads CASRLRDTPYGYTF. For the CDR3, the DNA is TGTGCCAGCAGGCTTAGGGACACCCCTTATGGCTACACCTTC.

The chain recombines TRBV28 with TRBJ1-5; TRBD1 matches at 7 bases. The CDR3 sequence is 16 residues long. Unmatched junction bases numbered 12, after V lost 4 bases and J lost 6 bases. Per germline, CDR1 MDHEN and CDR2 SYDVKM. CDR3: CASSSRQGVLVQPQHF. CDR3 DNA: TGTGCCAGCAGTTCCCGACAGGGAGTCTTGGTTCAGCCCCAGCATTTT.

This clone has just one count. V usage is TRBV29-1 and J usage is TRBJ1-1; 7 nucleotides match TRBD1. The germline V gene has CDR1 SQVTM and CDR2 ANQGSEA. This CDR3 has 15 amino acids. J was trimmed by 1 base and V by 4 bases; bases with no gene match: 9. The CDR3 nucleotides read TGCAGCGTTGGGGAGGGGGCTTTTGGGAACACTGAAGCTTTCTTT. Translated, it gives CSVGEGAFGNTEAFF. The full variable domain, its missing parts supplied by reference TRBV29-1 and TRBJ1-1, is SAVISQKPSRDICQRGTSLTIQCQVDSQVTMMFWYRQQPGQSLTLIATANQGSEATYESGFVIDKFPISRPNLTFSTLTVSNMSPEDSSIYLCSVGEGAFGNTEAFFGQGTRLTVV.

The chain is built from TRBV10-3 and TRBJ2-1, with D tentatively TRBD1 or TRBD2 (5 bases each). The V end lost 4 bases, the J end lost 2 bases, and 18 bases lay between the germline ends. The CDR3 runs to 17 residues. The V gene's germline CDR1 is ENHRY and CDR2 SYGVKD. The CDR3 DNA follows: TGTGCCATCAGTGCCGACGGGGCAGAGATACCCTACAATGAGCAGTTCTTC. Translation: CAISADGAEIPYNEQFF.